This T cell receptor (beta chain) was found in a study of control samples from healthy donors and cancer patients. Trimming removed 1 base at V and 7 bases at J, with 5 bases between. The CDR3 length is 11 residues. Germline loops: CDR1 SQVTM, CDR2 ANQGSEA. Sequencing used immunoSEQ multiplex PCR; TCRdb keeps in-frame clones, though not all of them. Counted here are 95,000 to 150,000 clones, roughly 87% occurring once; the ten biggest clones make up around 1.7%. The specimen was blood. V gene TRBV29-1 combines with J gene TRBJ2-1; no clear D gene. The TCR sequence derives from a man aged 18 to 30 in good health. For the CDR3, the DNA is TGCAGCGTTGAAGTGGGGAATGAGCAGTTCTTC. This codes for CSVEVGNEQFF.